This T cell receptor (beta chain) came from a study of blood T cells in healthy people across ages. The CDR3 has 14 amino acids. The V and J ends lost 3 bases and 13 bases, in that order; junction bases with no gene match: 12. CDR1 is SGHRS, CDR2 YFSETQ, per germline. Every sample had a minimum of 6 million PBMCs isolated. Every sample gave at least 6 micrograms of total RNA when it was extracted. The second PCR ran about 6 to 11 cycles with a sample-barcoded 5' primer and J-beta primers. A template-switch adaptor that had 12 random nucleotides put a tag on each cDNA molecule. Via MiXCR, TCRdb re-called the 5' RACE reads, giving one row per CDR3 protein. The data contain some 710,000 distinct CDR3 sequences, about 24% of them seen just once; the ten biggest clones take up around a fifth.

The rearrangement uses TRBV5-1 and TRBJ1-4, with 7 bases identical to TRBD1. Sequencing used blood. This clonotype was sampled from a man in his 70s in good health. The CDR3 loop reads CASSSVGTESVLFF. CDR3 DNA: TGCGCCAGCAGCTCCGTGGGGACAGAGTCGGTACTGTTTTTT.